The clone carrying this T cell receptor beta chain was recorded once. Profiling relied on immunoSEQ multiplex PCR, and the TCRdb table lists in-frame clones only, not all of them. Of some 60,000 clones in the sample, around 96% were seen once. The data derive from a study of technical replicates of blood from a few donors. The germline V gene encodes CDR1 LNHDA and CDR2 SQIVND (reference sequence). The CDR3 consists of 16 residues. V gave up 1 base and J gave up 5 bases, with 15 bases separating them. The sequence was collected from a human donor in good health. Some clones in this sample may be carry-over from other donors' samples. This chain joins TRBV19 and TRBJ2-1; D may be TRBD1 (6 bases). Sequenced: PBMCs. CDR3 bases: TGTGCCAGTAGTATAGTCCCGGCAGGGACAAACAATGAGCAGTTCTTC. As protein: CASSIVPAGTNNEQFF.